At least ten counts were recorded for the clone carrying this T cell receptor beta chain. What it binds is unknown. The team ran DNA from unsorted PBMCs on ten immunoSEQ deep assay plates for sequencing. The method was immunoSEQ multiplex PCR; TCRdb's version includes in-frame clones alone and lacks a portion of them. The data hold roughly 450,000 clones, with 79% observed a single time. The entry originates in a study of shared clonotypes between healthy human individuals. The donor cohort consisted entirely of Caucasian adults residing in Nashville, Tennessee. Study observations and caveats: Blood alone was sampled, and tissue repertoires likely differ.

There are 15 residues in the CDR3. V shed 4 bases and J shed 9 bases, with 19 bases lying between them. The germline gives CDR1 MGHDK, CDR2 SYGVNS. The V gene is TRBV25-1, the J gene TRBJ2-1; TRBD1 is a possible D gene (5 bases). Sequenced sample: PBMCs. The TCR sequence derives from a woman between 40 and 55 years old in good health. Some clones in this sample may be carry-over from other donors' samples. CDR3 loop: CASSGSKLQGLEQFF. The CDR3 nucleotides read TGTGCCAGCAGTGGGTCTAAGCTCCAGGGCCTTGAGCAGTTCTTC. The variable domain in full, with the rest retrieved from reference TRBV25-1 and TRBJ2-1, is EADIYQTPRYLVIGTGKKITLECSQTMGHDKMYWYQQDPGMELHLIHYSYGVNSTEKGDLSSESTVSRIRTEHFPLTLESARPSHTSQYLCASSGSKLQGLEQFFGPGTRLTVL.